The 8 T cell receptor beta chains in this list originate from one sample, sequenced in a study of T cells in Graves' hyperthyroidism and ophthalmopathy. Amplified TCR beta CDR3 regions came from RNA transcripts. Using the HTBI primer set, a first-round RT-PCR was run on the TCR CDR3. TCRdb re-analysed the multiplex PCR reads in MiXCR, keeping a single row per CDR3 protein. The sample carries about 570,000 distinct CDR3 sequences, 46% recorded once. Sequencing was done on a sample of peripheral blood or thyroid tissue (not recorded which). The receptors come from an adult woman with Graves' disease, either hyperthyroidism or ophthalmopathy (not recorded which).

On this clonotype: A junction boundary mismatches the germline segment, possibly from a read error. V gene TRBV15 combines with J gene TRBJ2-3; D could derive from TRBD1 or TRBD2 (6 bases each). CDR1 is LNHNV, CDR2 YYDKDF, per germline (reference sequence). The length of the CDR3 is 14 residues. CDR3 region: CATRRGGSTDTQYF. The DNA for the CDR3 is TGTGCCACCAGGAGAGGGGGGAGCACAGATACGCAGTATTTT.

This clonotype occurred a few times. CDR3 nucleotide sequence: TGCACCGTCCAATCCCGGGACAGGGATTACGAGCAGTACTTC. It yields the protein CTVQSRDRDYEQYF. This chain links TRBV29-1 with TRBJ2-7, with 9 bases aligning to TRBD1. From germline, CDR1 is SQVTM and CDR2 ANQGSEA. This CDR3 has 14 residues.

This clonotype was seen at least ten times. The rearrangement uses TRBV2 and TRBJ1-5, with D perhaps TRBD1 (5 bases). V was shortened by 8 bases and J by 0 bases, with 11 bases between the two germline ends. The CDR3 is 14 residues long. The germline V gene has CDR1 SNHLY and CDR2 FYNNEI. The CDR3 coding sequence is TGTGCCAGCGGGGGAATCTATAGCAATCAGCCCCAGCATTTT. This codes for CASGGIYSNQPQHF.

The CDR3 nucleotides read TGTGCCAGCAGATACCAACTAGCGGGAGCCGAGCAGTACTTC. Translating gives CASRYQLAGAEQYF. The chain carries TRBV6-5 and TRBJ2-7; 11 nucleotides agree with TRBD2. Germline lookup yields CDR1 MNHEY and CDR2 SVGAGI. J gave up 6 bases and V 6 bases, and 7 bases lay outside the gene matches. The CDR3 is 14 residues long.

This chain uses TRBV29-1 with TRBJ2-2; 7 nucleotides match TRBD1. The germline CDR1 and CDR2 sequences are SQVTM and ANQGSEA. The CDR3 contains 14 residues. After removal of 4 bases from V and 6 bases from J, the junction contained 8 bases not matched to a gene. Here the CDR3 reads CSVAGTVGAGELFF. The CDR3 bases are TGCAGCGTTGCGGGGACAGTAGGGGCCGGGGAGCTGTTTTTT.

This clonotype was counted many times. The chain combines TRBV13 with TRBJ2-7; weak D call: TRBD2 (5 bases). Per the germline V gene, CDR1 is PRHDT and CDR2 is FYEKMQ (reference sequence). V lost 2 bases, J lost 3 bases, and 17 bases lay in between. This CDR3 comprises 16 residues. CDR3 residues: CASSLSVRDIDYEQYF. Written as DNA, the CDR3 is TGTGCCAGCAGCTTATCGGTCCGGGATATTGACTACGAGCAGTACTTC.

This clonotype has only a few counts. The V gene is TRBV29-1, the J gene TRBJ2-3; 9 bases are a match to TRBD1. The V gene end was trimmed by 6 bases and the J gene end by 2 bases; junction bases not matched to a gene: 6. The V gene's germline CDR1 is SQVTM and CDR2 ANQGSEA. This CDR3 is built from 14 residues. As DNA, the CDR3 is TGCAGCGTGGACAGGGGTCTTGCCACAGATACGCAGTATTTT. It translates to CSVDRGLATDTQYF.

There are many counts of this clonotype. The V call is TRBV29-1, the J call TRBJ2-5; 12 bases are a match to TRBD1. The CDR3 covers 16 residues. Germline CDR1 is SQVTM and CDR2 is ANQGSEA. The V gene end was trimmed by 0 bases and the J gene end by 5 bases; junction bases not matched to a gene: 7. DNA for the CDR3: TGCAGCGTTGAAGATGGGACAGGGGGCTTTTCCGAGACCCAGTACTTC. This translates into CSVEDGTGGFSETQYF.